Described below is a single T cell receptor (beta chain) sequence and its context. Original processing notes: Amplification of reference gene primers was used by the study to estimate nucleated cell counts. Using immunoSEQ multiplex PCR, the repertoire was profiled, and TCRdb retains in-frame clones only, with some absent. Clone size and V and J calls were adopted from that table, with D and trimming inferred from the DNA. The sample contains 350,000 to 450,000 clones, roughly 84% of which appear only once. In terms of age and location, participants ranged from roughly 18 to 95 years and lived in roughly 22 US areas. During the 2 weeks before they entered the study, exposed participants had met someone with a PCR-confirmed or clinician-diagnosed COVID-19 case. This record belongs to a study of blood T cell repertoires in COVID-19. Specimen: PBMCs or T cells enriched from blood (not recorded which). The sequence was collected from a woman under 30 who had been exposed to COVID-19.

This chain's CDR3 is CASSLGATSDKDTQYF. For the CDR3, the DNA is TGCGCCAGCAGCTTGGGGGCCACTAGCGACAAAGATACGCAGTATTTT. The chain links TRBV5-1 to TRBJ2-3; TRBD2 aligns across 7 bases. The CDR3 is 16 residues long. Germline V gene lookup returns CDR1 SGHRS and CDR2 YFSETQ. V trimming: 0 bases; J trimming: 5 bases; junction bases outside the gene matches: 9.